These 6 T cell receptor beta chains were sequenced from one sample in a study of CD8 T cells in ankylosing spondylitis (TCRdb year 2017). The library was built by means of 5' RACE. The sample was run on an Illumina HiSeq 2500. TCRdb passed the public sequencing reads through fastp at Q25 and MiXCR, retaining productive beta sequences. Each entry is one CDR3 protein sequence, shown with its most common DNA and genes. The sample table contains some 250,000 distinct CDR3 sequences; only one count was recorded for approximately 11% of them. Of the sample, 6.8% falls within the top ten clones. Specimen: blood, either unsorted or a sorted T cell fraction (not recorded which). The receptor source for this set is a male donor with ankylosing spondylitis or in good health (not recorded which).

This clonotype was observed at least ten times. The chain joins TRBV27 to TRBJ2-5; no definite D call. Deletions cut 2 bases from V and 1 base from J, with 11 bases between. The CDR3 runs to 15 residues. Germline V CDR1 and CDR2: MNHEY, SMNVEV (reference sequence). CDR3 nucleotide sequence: TGTGCCAGCAGTTTACGGCGCCCCAGCCAAGAGACCCAGTACTTC. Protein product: CASSLRRPSQETQYF.

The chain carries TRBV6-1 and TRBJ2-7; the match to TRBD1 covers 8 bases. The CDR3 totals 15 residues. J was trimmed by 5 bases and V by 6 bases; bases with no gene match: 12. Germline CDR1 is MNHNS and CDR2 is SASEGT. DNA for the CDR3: TGTGCCAGCAGCACGCGGGACAGGTTACGCCACGAGCAGTACTTC. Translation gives CASSTRDRLRHEQYF.

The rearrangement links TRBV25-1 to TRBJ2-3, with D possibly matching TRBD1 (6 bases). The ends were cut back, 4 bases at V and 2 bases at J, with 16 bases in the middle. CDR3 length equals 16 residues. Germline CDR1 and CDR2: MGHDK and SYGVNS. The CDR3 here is CASSARDTTSTDTQYF. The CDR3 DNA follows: TGTGCCAGCAGTGCCCGGGACACCACTTCCACAGATACGCAGTATTTT.

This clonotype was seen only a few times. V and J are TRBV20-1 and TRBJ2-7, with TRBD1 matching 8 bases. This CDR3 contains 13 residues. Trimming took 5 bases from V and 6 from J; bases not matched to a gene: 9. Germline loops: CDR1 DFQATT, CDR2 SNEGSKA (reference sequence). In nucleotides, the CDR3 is TGCAGTGCTTCCGACAGGGGTTTTGCCGAGCAGTACTTC. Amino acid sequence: CSASDRGFAEQYF.

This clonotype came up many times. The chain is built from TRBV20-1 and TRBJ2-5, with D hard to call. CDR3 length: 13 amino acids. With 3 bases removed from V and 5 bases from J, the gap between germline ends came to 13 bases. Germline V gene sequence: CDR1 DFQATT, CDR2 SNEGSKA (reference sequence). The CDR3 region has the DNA TGCAGTGCTAGTTACTCTAGTGGCGAGACCCAGTACTTC. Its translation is CSASYSSGETQYF.

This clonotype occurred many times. The CDR3 sequence is CASSLRHRPNTEAFF. The CDR3 coding sequence is TGCGCCAGCAGCTTGCGGCACAGACCCAACACTGAAGCTTTCTTT. The rearrangement uses TRBV5-1 and TRBJ1-1, with D unclear. V dropped 1 base and J dropped 2 bases, with 12 bases sitting between them. Germline values: CDR1 SGHRS, CDR2 YFSETQ. The CDR3 runs to 15 residues.